This T cell receptor beta chain was recovered during a study of blood T cell repertoires in COVID-19. Libraries were prepared by immunoSEQ multiplex PCR; TCRdb keeps only in-frame clonotypes and omits some of them. Among some 270,000 clones listed, 80% to 90% were seen once. This CDR3 has 20 amino acids. Germline V gene data show CDR1 as MNHEY and CDR2 as SMNVEV (reference sequence). With 4 bases clipped from V and 0 bases from J, the junction kept 21 bases outside the gene matches. The source of this sequence is a young woman who had recovered from COVID-19. This chain connects TRBV27 to TRBJ2-7; 7 nucleotides line up with TRBD1. Sequences were obtained from PBMCs or T cells enriched from blood (not recorded which). The CDR3 DNA reads TGTGCCAGCAGTTCATCATGGGTAGAGACAGGGCCTGGGCGCTCCTACGAGCAGTACTTC. Residues: CASSSSWVETGPGRSYEQYF.